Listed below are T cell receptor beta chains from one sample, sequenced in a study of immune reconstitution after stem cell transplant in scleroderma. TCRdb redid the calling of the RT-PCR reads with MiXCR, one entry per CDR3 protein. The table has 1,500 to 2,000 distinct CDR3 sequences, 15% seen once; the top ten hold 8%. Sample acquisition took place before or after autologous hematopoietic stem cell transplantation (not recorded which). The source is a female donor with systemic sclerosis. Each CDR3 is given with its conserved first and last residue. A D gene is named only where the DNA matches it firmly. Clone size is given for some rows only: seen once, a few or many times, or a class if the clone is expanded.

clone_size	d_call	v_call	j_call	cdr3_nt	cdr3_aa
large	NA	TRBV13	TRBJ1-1	TGTGCCAGCAGTGATCGATCCGGCGGCACTGAAGCTTTCTTT	CASSDRSGGTEAFF
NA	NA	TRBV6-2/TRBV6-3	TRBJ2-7	TGTGCCAGCAGTTACTCGGACAAGACCTACGAGCAGTACTTC	CASSYSDKTYEQYF
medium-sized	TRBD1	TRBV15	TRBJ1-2	TGTGCCACCAGCCCCACTAGGGAGGGGGCAGTTGGCTACACCTTC	CATSPTREGAVGYTF
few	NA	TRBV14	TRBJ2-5	TGTGCCAGCAGCCAAACCAGACAGGAACACCAAGAGACCCAGTACTTC	CASSQTRQEHQETQYF
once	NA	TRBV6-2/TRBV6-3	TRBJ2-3	TGTGCCAGCAGTTACGGGCCAGACACGCAGTATTTT	CASSYGPDTQYF
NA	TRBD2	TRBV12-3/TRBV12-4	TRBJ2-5	TGTGCCAGCAGTTATAGGAGCGGGGCCCGAGAGACCCAGTACTTC	CASSYRSGARETQYF
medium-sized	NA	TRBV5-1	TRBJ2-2	TGCGCCAGCAGCTCGAGCAGGGCCACCGGGGAGCTGTTTTTT	CASSSSRATGELFF
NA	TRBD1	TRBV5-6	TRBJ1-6	TGTGCCAGCACCGGGACAGAGAATAATTCACCCCTCCACTTT	CASTGTENNSPLHF
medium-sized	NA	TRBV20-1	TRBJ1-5	TGCAGTGCTATAGGATCCCCTAATCAGCCCCAGCATTTT	CSAIGSPNQPQHF
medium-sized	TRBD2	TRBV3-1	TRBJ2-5	TGTGCCAGCAGCCAAGACTTGTTTGGCGGGGGGTGGGAGACCCAGTACTTC	CASSQDLFGGGWETQYF
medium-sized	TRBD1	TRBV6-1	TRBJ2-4	TGTGCCAGCAGTCAAGAACAGGGGGCTGGGGCCAAAAACATTCAGTACTTC	CASSQEQGAGAKNIQYF
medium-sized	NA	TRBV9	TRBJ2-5	TGTGCCAGCAGCCGCACGGAGGAGACCCAGTACTTC	CASSRTEETQYF
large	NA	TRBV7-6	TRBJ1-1	TGTGCCAGCAGCTTAGTGGGGTTGGGCACTGAAGCTTTCTTT	CASSLVGLGTEAFF
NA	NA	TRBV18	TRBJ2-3	TGTGCCAGCTCACCACTCTTGGGGATAGAGGCAGATACGCAGTATTTT	CASSPLLGIEADTQYF
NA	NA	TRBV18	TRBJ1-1	TGTGCCAGCTCACCAAGACAGGAAAGGAACACTGAAGCTTTCTTT	CASSPRQERNTEAFF
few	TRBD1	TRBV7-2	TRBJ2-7	TGTGCCAGCAGCTTAGCAGGGGGCGGCTCCTACGAGCAGTACTTC	CASSLAGGGSYEQYF
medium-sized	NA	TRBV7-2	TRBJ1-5	TGTGCCAGCAGCTTCGACCAACACCCCAATCAGCCCCAGCATTTT	CASSFDQHPNQPQHF
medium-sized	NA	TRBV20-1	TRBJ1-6	TGCAGTGCTAGGAATGCCTCCTATAATTCACCCCTCCACTTT	CSARNASYNSPLHF
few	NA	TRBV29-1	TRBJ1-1	TGCAGCGTAGCTAGGACAACTGGGAACACTGAAGCTTTCTTT	CSVARTTGNTEAFF
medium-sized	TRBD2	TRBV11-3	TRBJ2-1	TGTGCCAGCAGCTTCGGTAGCGGGGGGGCTCATGAGCAGTTCTTC	CASSFGSGGAHEQFF
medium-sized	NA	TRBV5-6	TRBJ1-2	TGTGCCAGCAGCGTACACGGTTTTATACGTCGGTATGGCTACACCTTC	CASSVHGFIRRYGYTF
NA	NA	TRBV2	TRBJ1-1	TGTGCCAGCACCCCCCCGGGCACTGAAGCTTTCTTT	CASTPPGTEAFF
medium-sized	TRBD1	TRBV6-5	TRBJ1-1	TGTGCCAGCAGAACAGACAGGGGAAAAAAAGCTTTCTTT	CASRTDRGKKAFF
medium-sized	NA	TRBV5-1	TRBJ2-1	TGCGCCAGCAGCCCCCTGGCCCGGGTTAACGTCAATGAGCAGTTCTTC	CASSPLARVNVNEQFF
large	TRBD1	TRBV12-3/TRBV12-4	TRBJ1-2	TGTGCCAGCAGTTTCCACGGGACAGGGGAAGGCTACACCTTC	CASSFHGTGEGYTF
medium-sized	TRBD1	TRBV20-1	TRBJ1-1	TGCAGTGCCAAAAGACAGGGGAAAGCTTTCTTT	CSAKRQGKAFF
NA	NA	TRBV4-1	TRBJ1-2	TGCGCCAGCAAACCGGACAGATTCGACTATGGCTACACCTTC	CASKPDRFDYGYTF
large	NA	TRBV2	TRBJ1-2	TGTGCCAGCAGTGATCCACGGGGTGGCTACACCTTC	CASSDPRGGYTF
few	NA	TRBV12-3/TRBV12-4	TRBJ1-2	TGTGCCAGCAGTTTAGGGGTTGAGGGCTACACCTTC	CASSLGVEGYTF
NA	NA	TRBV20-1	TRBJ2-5	TGCAGTGCTAGAGATCGGCGGGCCTTCCAAGAGACCCAGTACTTC	CSARDRRAFQETQYF
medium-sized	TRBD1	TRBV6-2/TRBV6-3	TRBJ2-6	TGTGCCAGCAGGCCGGGACAGCTTCAGCTCTACTCTGGGGCCAACGTCCTGACTTTC	CASRPGQLQLYSGANVLTF
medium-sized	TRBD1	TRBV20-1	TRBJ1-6	TGCAGTGCAACGACAGGGTCCGTCTCCTATAATTCACCCCTCCACTTT	CSATTGSVSYNSPLHF
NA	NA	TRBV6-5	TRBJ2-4	TGTGCCAGCAGTTACTCAACGCGGGCCAAAAACATTCAGTACTTC	CASSYSTRAKNIQYF
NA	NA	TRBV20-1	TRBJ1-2	TGCAGCTTCGGGGGGGAATATAACTATGGCTACACCTTC	CSFGGEYNYGYTF
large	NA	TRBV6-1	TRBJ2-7	TGTGCCAGCAGACTCGAAGGGGGGTTTCCGATCTACGAGCAGTACTTC	CASRLEGGFPIYEQYF
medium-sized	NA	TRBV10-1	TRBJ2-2	TGCGCCAGCAGCCCTGGGACAAGGGCCGGGGAGCTGTTTTTT	CASSPGTRAGELFF
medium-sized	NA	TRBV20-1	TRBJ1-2	TGCAGTGCTTCCCTTTCGGGGGGTAGAGGCTACACCTTC	CSASLSGGRGYTF
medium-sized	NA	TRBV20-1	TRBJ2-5	TGCAGTGCAGCGGGCCGGCAAGAGACCCAGTACTTC	CSAAGRQETQYF
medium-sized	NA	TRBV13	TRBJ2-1	TGTGCCAGCAGCCAGGACGGTCCTGAGCAGTTCTTC	CASSQDGPEQFF
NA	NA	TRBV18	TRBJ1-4	TGTGCCAGCTCACCGGAGGGTGAAAAACTGTTTTTT	CASSPEGEKLFF
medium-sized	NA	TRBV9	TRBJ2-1	TGTGCCAGCAGCGTAAGGCCGACGAGTGAGCAGTTCTTC	CASSVRPTSEQFF
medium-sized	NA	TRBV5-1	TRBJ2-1	TGCGCCAGCAGCTTGGGCCAGGCTCCCTACAATGAGCAGTTCTTC	CASSLGQAPYNEQFF
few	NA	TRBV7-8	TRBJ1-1	TGTGCCAGCAGCTTAGGGCAAAAGGGGGCTTTCTTT	CASSLGQKGAFF
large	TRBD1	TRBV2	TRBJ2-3	TGTGCCAGCAGGGGGACAGGTTGGGCAGATACGCAGTATTTT	CASRGTGWADTQYF
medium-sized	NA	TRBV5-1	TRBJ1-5	TGCGCCAGCAGCTTGGATACCGGGCAGCCCCAGCATTTT	CASSLDTGQPQHF
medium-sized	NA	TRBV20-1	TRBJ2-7	TGCAGTGCTAGAGATCGTAAGGGGATCTACGAGCAGTACTTC	CSARDRKGIYEQYF
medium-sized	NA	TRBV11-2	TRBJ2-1	TGTGCCAGCAGCTTAGACCGAGGGAGCTCCTACAATGAGCAGTTCTTC	CASSLDRGSSYNEQFF
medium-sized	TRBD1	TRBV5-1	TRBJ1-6	TGCGCCAGCAGCCCTGGACAGGGCCTCTCCTATAATTCACCCCTCCACTTT	CASSPGQGLSYNSPLHF
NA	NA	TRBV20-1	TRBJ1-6	TGCAGTGCCCCGGGACCGAATAATTCACCCCTCCACTTT	CSAPGPNNSPLHF